A selection of T cell receptor beta chains follows, all from one sample in a study of blood T cell repertoires in COVID-19. Clones were read by immunoSEQ multiplex PCR, and TCRdb kept only the in-frame ones, dropping some. The table includes about 310,000 clones, around 87% detected once. Sequencing was done on a sample of peripheral blood. Source of these receptors: a man in his sixties or seventies with acute or convalescent COVID-19. Both conserved end residues are part of each CDR3. The listing skips clone size in some rows; elsewhere it reads once, few, many or a size class.

v_gene	abundance	CDR3aa
TRBV7-8	NA	CASSPVRGLNTGELFF
TRBV30	NA	CAWRLPGSRGGYTF
TRBV27	NA	CASSSLTSGGLTETQYF
TRBV3-1/TRBV3-2	NA	CASSPTSGGTDTQYF
TRBV19	NA	CASSKDTNYNSPLHF
TRBV28	few	CASTLRDRVYEQYF
TRBV7-9	NA	CASSLAIPGTGELFF
TRBV7-2	NA	CASSHGQSNQPQHF
TRBV30	NA	CAWTTTGGETQYF
TRBV28	NA	CASRRHGTSGEETQYF
TRBV19	NA	CASGGSTRTDTQYF
TRBV2	NA	CASSRQGNYGYTF
TRBV5-6	NA	CASSQTGTAQETQYF
TRBV19	NA	CASSGGNPGKQYF
TRBV7-9	NA	CASSPRRGASGRSGETQYF
TRBV6-2/TRBV6-3	few	CASSYGQWANTGELFF
TRBV18	once	CANSPPIKLAGEIGYEQYF
TRBV4-2	NA	CASSQDWGAQFHVTYNEQFF
TRBV30	NA	CAWSGTVYNEQFF
TRBV7-2	NA	CASSRDRANNEQYF
TRBV6-5	NA	CASIQSSSYEQYF
TRBV6-5	NA	CASRQDGQGLTEAFF
TRBV10-2	NA	CASSASSGRYEQYF
TRBV28	few	CASGGQGRSGANVLTF
TRBV7-9	NA	CASSPGFGETQYF
TRBV3-1/TRBV3-2	NA	CASSARGQSTEAFF